Listed below are T cell receptor beta chains from one sample, sequenced in a study of blood T cell repertoires in COVID-19. The method was immunoSEQ multiplex PCR; TCRdb's version includes in-frame clones alone and lacks a portion of them. Of 200,000 to 250,000 clones detected, about nine tenths appear once; the ten largest clones hold around 2.6%. Input material: PBMCs or T cells enriched from blood (not recorded which). The receptor set was obtained from a woman aged 25 to 45 with acute COVID-19. Both conserved end residues are part of each CDR3. D genes are given only for firm matches. The listing skips clone size in some rows; elsewhere it reads once, few, many or a size class.

NA TRBJ2-7 NA TRBV12-5 CASGVIGSSYEQYF TGTGCTAGTGGAGTAATCGGGAGCTCCTACGAGCAGTACTTC
TRBD1 TRBJ1-1 NA TRBV7-8 CASSQTMLRGRNTEAFF TGTGCCAGCAGCCAAACTATGCTCAGGGGGCGAAACACTGAAGCTTTCTTT
TRBD1 TRBJ2-2 NA TRBV29-1 CSAGTDSRTGELFF TGCAGCGCCGGGACAGACTCGAGGACCGGGGAGCTGTTTTTT
TRBD1 TRBJ2-1 NA TRBV18 CASSPRRTGPGSYNEQFF TGTGCCAGCTCACCACGACGGACAGGGCCTGGGTCCTACAATGAGCAGTTCTTC
NA TRBJ1-1 NA TRBV30 CAWSGRRTGGTEAFF TGTGCCTGGTCTGGGAGGAGGACGGGTGGTACTGAAGCTTTCTTT
TRBD1 TRBJ1-6 NA TRBV25-1 CASSDELGQHNSPLHF TGTGCCAGCAGTGACGAATTGGGACAGCATAATTCACCCCTCCACTTT
NA TRBJ1-2 NA TRBV6-5 CASSYAGEGYTF TGTGCCAGCAGTTACGCAGGGGAGGGCTACACCTTC
NA TRBJ2-5 NA TRBV5-5 CASSLAGKETQYF TGTGCCAGCAGCTTGGCGGGTAAAGAGACCCAGTACTTC
TRBD2 TRBJ2-2 NA TRBV27 CATSSAGANTGELFF TGTGCCACCTCGTCCGCGGGAGCGAACACCGGGGAGCTGTTTTTT
TRBD1 TRBJ2-2 NA TRBV7-9 CASSPTGSPGELFF TGTGCCAGCAGTCCGACAGGGTCACCGGGGGAGCTGTTTTTT
NA TRBJ1-5 NA TRBV19 CASSNSWTDQPQHF TGTGCCAGTAGTAACTCCTGGACAGATCAGCCCCAGCATTTT
TRBD1 TRBJ2-2 NA TRBV10-1 CASSEGTANTGELFF TGCGCCAGCAGTGAGGGGACAGCGAACACCGGGGAGCTGTTTTTT
NA TRBJ1-2 NA TRBV5-4 CASSPIDRLWGYTF TGTGCCAGCAGCCCAATAGACAGGCTGTGGGGCTACACCTTC
TRBD1 TRBJ1-2 NA TRBV4-1 CASSQEERDRAPYGYTF TGCGCCAGCAGCCAAGAAGAGAGGGACAGGGCGCCTTATGGCTACACCTTC
NA TRBJ1-5 NA TRBV6-5 CASSYSISKPQHF TGTGCCAGCAGTTATAGTATCTCCAAGCCCCAGCATTTT
NA TRBJ1-6 NA TRBV5-1 CASSHSRSSYNSPLHF TGCGCCAGCAGTCATTCTCGGAGCTCCTATAATTCACCCCTCCACTTT
NA TRBJ1-2 NA TRBV20-1 CSAFSGDGYTF TGCAGTGCTTTCTCCGGGGATGGCTACACCTTC
NA TRBJ2-1 medium-sized TRBV4-3 CASSQVWGPSYNEQFF TGCGCCAGCAGCCAAGTATGGGGCCCCTCCTACAATGAGCAGTTCTTC
NA TRBJ1-3 NA TRBV4-1 CASSHPQGFYGNTIYF TGCGCCAGCAGCCACCCGCAGGGGTTCTATGGAAACACCATATATTTT
NA TRBJ1-4 NA TRBV19 CASSSTATNEKLFF TGTGCCAGTAGTAGTACTGCAACTAATGAAAAACTGTTTTTT
TRBD1 TRBJ2-5 NA TRBV5-4 CASSLETGAETQYF TGTGCCAGCAGCTTGGAGACAGGGGCAGAGACCCAGTACTTC
TRBD1 TRBJ1-6 NA TRBV18 CASFRGTGESPLHF TGTGCCAGCTTCCGAGGGACAGGGGAATCACCCCTCCACTTT
NA TRBJ1-2 NA TRBV19 CASNALGQGTIYGYTF TGTGCCAGTAACGCGCTTGGGCAGGGAACCATCTATGGCTACACCTTC
TRBD1 TRBJ1-2 NA TRBV9 CASSPPGQGANYGYTF TGTGCCAGCAGCCCCCCGGGACAGGGAGCTAACTATGGCTACACCTTC
TRBD1 TRBJ2-7 NA TRBV4-1 CASSQRLDRSYEQYF TGCGCCAGCAGCCAAAGGCTGGACAGGTCTTACGAGCAGTACTTC
NA TRBJ1-5 NA TRBV12-3/TRBV12-4 CAVGTGGNQPQHF TGTGCCGTGGGTACGGGGGGTAATCAGCCCCAGCATTTT
NA TRBJ1-2 NA TRBV7-9 CASSLVGDYGYTF TGTGCCAGCAGCTTAGTCGGAGACTATGGCTACACCTTC
NA TRBJ1-3 few TRBV12-5 CASGPPGGGSGNTIYF TGTGCTAGTGGTCCCCCCGGGGGGGGCTCTGGAAACACCATATATTTT